The present TCR beta chain was sequenced within a study of blood T cell repertoires in COVID-19. Overall study context: Whether acute or convalescent, the COVID-19 samples came from the United States, Italy and Spain. Nucleic acid was either cDNA or gDNA, and it came from T cells, B-cell-depleted T cells, or PBMCs.

Unmatched junction bases numbered 12, after V lost 2 bases and J lost 5 bases. The CDR3 spans 17 residues. Germline values: CDR1 LGHNT, CDR2 FRNRAP. Original handling: Estimates of nucleated cell counts were drawn from the amplification of reference gene primers. Profiled with immunoSEQ multiplex PCR; TCRdb holds only in-frame clones, not every one. From that table come the V and J calls and clone size; the DNA was used to work out D and trimming. The sample records 200,000 to 300,000 clones, approximately 90% being singletons. This TCR came from a woman aged 40-49 years with acute or convalescent COVID-19. The source material was peripheral blood. V is TRBV12-5 and J is TRBJ2-5, with TRBD1 identical over 9 bases. In DNA, the CDR3 is TGTGCTAGTGGTTTGCCCCCGGGACAGGGTCGGCGGGAGACCCAGTACTTC. It codes for CASGLPPGQGRRETQYF.